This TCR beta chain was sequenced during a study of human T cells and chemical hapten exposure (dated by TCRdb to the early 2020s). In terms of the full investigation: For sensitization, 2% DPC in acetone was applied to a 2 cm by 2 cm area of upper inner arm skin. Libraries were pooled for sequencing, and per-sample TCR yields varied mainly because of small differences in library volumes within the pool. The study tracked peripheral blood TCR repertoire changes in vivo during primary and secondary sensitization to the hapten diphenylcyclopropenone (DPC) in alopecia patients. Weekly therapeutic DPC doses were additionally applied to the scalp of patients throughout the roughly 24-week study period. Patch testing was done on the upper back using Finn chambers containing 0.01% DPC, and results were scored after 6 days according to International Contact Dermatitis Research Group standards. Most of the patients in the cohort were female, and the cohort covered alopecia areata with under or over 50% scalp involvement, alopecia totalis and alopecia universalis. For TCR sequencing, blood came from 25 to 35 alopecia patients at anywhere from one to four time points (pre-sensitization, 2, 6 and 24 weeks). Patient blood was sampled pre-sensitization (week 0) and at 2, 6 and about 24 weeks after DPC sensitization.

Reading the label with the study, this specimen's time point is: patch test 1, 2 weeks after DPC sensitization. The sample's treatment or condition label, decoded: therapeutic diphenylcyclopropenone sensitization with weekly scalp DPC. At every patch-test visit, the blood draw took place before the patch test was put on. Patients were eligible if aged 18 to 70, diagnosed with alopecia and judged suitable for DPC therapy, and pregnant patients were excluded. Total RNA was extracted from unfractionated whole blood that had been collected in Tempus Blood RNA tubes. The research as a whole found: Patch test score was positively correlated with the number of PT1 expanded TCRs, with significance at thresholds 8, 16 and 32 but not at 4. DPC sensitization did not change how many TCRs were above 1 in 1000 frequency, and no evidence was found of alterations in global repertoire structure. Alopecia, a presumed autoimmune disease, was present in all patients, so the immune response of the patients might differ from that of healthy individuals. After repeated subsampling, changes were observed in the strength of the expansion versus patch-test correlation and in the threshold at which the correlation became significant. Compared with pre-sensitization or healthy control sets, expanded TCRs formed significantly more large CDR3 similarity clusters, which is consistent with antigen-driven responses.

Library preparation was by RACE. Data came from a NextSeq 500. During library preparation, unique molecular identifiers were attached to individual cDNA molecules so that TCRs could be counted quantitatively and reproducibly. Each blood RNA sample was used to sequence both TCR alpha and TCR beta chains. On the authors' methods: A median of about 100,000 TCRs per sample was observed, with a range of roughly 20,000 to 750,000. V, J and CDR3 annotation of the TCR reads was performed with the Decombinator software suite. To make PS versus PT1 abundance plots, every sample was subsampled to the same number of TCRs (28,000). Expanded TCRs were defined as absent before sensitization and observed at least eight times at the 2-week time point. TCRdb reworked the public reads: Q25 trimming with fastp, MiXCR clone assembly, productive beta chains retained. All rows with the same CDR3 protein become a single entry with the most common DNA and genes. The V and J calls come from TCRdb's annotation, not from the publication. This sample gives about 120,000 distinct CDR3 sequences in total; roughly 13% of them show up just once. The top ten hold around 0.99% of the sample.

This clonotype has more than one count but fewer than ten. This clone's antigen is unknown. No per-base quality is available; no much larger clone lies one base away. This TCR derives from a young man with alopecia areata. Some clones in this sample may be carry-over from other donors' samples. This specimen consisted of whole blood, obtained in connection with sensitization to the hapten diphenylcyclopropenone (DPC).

The sequenced DNA: TGTGCCAGTAGGGGACAGGGATCGACCTATGGCTACACCTTC. It encodes CASRGQGSTYGYTF. The rearrangement joined TRBV19 to TRBJ1-2, with 9 bases matching TRBD1. Measured from the cysteine to the phenylalanine, the CDR3 is 14 residues long. Only the CDR3 portion is preserved as DNA: 42 bases, with reading frame beginning at the first base. In the germline V gene (reference sequence), CDR1 corresponds to LNHDA and CDR2 to SQIVND. For this chain, trimming is 6 bases at the V end and 4 bases at the J end, and the number of junction bases without a gene match is 6.